The 25 T cell receptor beta chains below come from one sample, sequenced in a study of shared clonotypes between healthy human individuals (dated by TCRdb to about 2020). The library came from the immunoSEQ multiplex PCR assay. The source is immuneACCESS, and TCRdb retained only in-frame sequences with V and J called. Part of the clones is not carried over; for the studies checked, unresolved V genes explain less than half of this, and the remainder is unexplained. In this sample the table shows 2 million to 3 million clones, approximately 93% of which occur a single time. 0.36% of the sample belongs to the ten largest clones. The sequencing input was naive CD4+ T cells from PBMCs. The cell subset or site label here, explained by the study, means: CD45RA+ positively selected. The receptor source for this set is a man aged 18 to 29 in good health. Some clones in this sample may be carry-over from other donors' samples.

The J gene is TRBJ1-2, the V gene TRBV6-5, with TRBD1 matching over 7 bases. This CDR3 is 15 amino acids long. CDR1 MNHEY and CDR2 SVGAGI come from the germline V gene. J gave up 5 bases and V 0 bases, and 6 bases lay outside the gene matches. CDR3 loop: CASSYSDRTFYGYTF. CDR3 nucleotides: TGTGCCAGCAGTTACTCGGACAGGACGTTTTATGGCTACACCTTC.

The chain links TRBV6-6 to TRBJ2-3; D remains ambiguous. Trimming cost V 8 bases and J 6 bases, with 6 bases left between them. CDR3 length: 10 residues. Germline CDR1 MNHNY, CDR2 SVGAGI (reference sequence). CDR3 sequence reads: CASGIDTQYF. The CDR3 DNA sequence: TGTGCCAGCGGGATTGATACGCAGTATTTT.

The chain uses TRBV11-2 and TRBJ2-3; 8 bases are a match to TRBD2. The CDR3 is 16 amino acids. CDR1 SGHAT and CDR2 FQNNGV come from the germline V gene. V shed 1 base, J shed 7 bases, and the junction held 10 bases outside the gene matches. The CDR3 protein is CASSLVVWASGYTQYF. The CDR3 DNA is TGTGCCAGCAGCTTAGTAGTTTGGGCTAGCGGGTATACGCAGTATTTT. Supplemented by reference TRBV11-2 and TRBJ2-3, the full variable domain reads EAGVAQSPRYKIIEKRQSVAFWCNPISGHATLYWYQQILGQGPKLLIQFQNNGVVDDSQLPKDRFSAERLKGVDSTLKIQPAKLEDSAVYLCASSLVVWASGYTQYFGPGTRLTVL.

CDR3 in DNA: TGTGCCAGCAGTGCCCCCCTAGCGGGAGGGGTTTACAATGAGCAGTTCTTC. Translation: CASSAPLAGGVYNEQFF. The rearrangement links TRBV9 to TRBJ2-1, with 12 positions matching TRBD2. This CDR3 is 17 amino acids long. V shed 5 bases, J shed 4 bases, and the junction held 10 bases outside the gene matches. From germline, CDR1 is SGDLS and CDR2 YYNGEE.

Points on this clone: Other DNA sequences within the sample encode an identical CDR3. This chain links TRBV28 with TRBJ2-7; D ambiguous. The CDR3 has 11 amino acids. Germline V gene sequence: CDR1 MDHEN, CDR2 SYDVKM. Trimming left V 8 bases short and J 4 bases short, with 9 bases between. The CDR3, as DNA: TGTGCCAGCTCGTTGGTATACGAGCAGTACTTC. Its translation: CASSLVYEQYF.

The chain combines TRBV7-2 with TRBJ1-1, with TRBD1 as a possible D gene (5 bases). The CDR3 has 12 residues. V was cut by 3 bases and J by 10 bases, with 12 bases left in between. Germline CDR1 and CDR2: SGHTA and FQGNSA. The chain's CDR3 is CASSLGPGVAFF. The CDR3 DNA reads as TGTGCCAGCAGCTTGGGGCCGGGGGTAGCTTTCTTT.

This rearrangement joins TRBV5-1 to TRBJ1-2, with 8 bases fitting TRBD1. This CDR3 spans 13 amino acids. The ends lost 4 bases at V and 6 bases at J; junction bases unmatched: 5. CDR1 is SGHRS and CDR2 is YFSETQ in the germline V gene. CDR3 sequence reads: CASSPDRDHGYTF. The CDR3 DNA reads as TGCGCCAGCAGCCCGGACAGGGATCATGGCTACACCTTC. The full variable domain, with the rest looked up from reference TRBV5-1 and TRBJ1-2, is KAGVTQTPRYLIKTRGQQVTLSCSPISGHRSVSWYQQTPGQGLQFLFEYFSETQRNKGNFPGRFSGRQFSNSRSEMNVSTLELGDSALYLCASSPDRDHGYTFGSGTRLTVV.

This sequence joins TRBV10-3 and TRBJ2-7, with 9 bases aligning to TRBD1. CDR1 and CDR2 from the germline V gene are ENHRY and SYGVKD. The CDR3 has 16 amino acids. V shed 3 bases and J 3 bases; nucleotides not matched to a gene: 9. Here the CDR3 reads CAISDGVGTGRYEQYF. The CDR3 region has the DNA TGTGCCATCAGTGATGGGGTTGGGACAGGGCGCTACGAGCAGTACTTC.

The table lists this clone with a few counts. The rearrangement uses TRBV10-3 and TRBJ1-5; D might be TRBD1 (5 bases). Trimming shortened V by 6 bases and J by 11 bases, and 20 bases separated the two germline ends. CDR1 is ENHRY, CDR2 SYGVKD, per germline. The CDR3 totals 14 residues. The CDR3 coding sequence is TGTGCCATCAGCCAGGACGGGGACCTATCGGCCCAGCATTTT. Amino acid sequence: CAISQDGDLSAQHF.

The sample holds one count of this clone. This rearrangement joins TRBV9 to TRBJ2-3; either TRBD1 or TRBD2 may fit D (7 bases each). This CDR3 is built from 14 residues. Per the germline V gene, CDR1 is SGDLS and CDR2 is YYNGEE. V lost 3 bases, J lost 6 bases, and 14 bases lay in between. In DNA form, the CDR3 reads TGTGCCAGCAGCGCCAGACAGGGAGGGGATACGCAGTATTTT. Translation gives CASSARQGGDTQYF.

This clone occurred a few times. This chain joins TRBV10-1 and TRBJ2-1; D gene ambiguous. Germline CDR1 and CDR2: WNHNN and SYGVQD (reference sequence). The CDR3 has 13 amino acids. The V and J ends lost 3 bases and 8 bases respectively, with 11 bases between them. In DNA, the CDR3 is TGCGCCAGCAGTGATTCCCCTAGGGATGAGCAGTTCTTC. Protein: CASSDSPRDEQFF.

The V and J genes are TRBV6-5 and TRBJ2-6; no reliable D call. Germline V gene sequence: CDR1 MNHEY, CDR2 SVGAGI. V was clipped by 0 bases and J by 0 bases, with 6 bases between them. CDR3 size: 16 residues. The CDR3 DNA reads as TGTGCCAGCAGTTACTCGGGGTCCTCTGGGGCCAACGTCCTGACTTTC. Translation: CASSYSGSSGANVLTF.

V is TRBV5-6 and J is TRBJ2-4, with D unresolved. CDR1 and CDR2 from the germline V gene are SGHDT and YYEEEE. The V end was cut by 2 bases, the J end by 0 bases, with 12 bases between. This CDR3 comprises 16 residues. Written as DNA, the CDR3 is TGTGCCAGCAGCTTCCAGAGAAAGCTAGCCAAAAACATTCAGTACTTC. The encoded protein is CASSFQRKLAKNIQYF.

The genes are TRBV14 and TRBJ2-2; D unclear. Deletions cut 4 bases from V and 3 bases from J, with 15 bases between. In germline, CDR1 is SGHDN, CDR2 FVKESK. The CDR3 extends over 16 amino acids. CDR3 in amino acids: CASSPRAGRYTGELFF. For the CDR3, the DNA is TGTGCCAGCAGCCCCCGAGCCGGAAGGTACACCGGGGAGCTGTTTTTT.

A remark on this clone: The sample has other DNA sequences that encode this CDR3 too. This chain uses TRBV7-8 with TRBJ1-2; D ambiguous. With 1 base removed from V and 4 bases from J, the gap between germline ends came to 7 bases. CDR3 length: 13 amino acids. Germline CDR1 and CDR2: SGHVS and FQNEAQ. DNA of the CDR3: TGTGCCAGCAGCTTAGGGGTTGGCTATGGCTACACCTTC. Protein sequence: CASSLGVGYGYTF.

The chain carries TRBV4-2 and TRBJ1-5, with 8 bases that match TRBD1. The CDR3 sequence is 15 residues long. Germline loops: CDR1 LGHNA, CDR2 YNFKEQ. Trimming cost V 1 base and J 4 bases; bases outside gene matches: 3. CDR3 DNA: TGTGCCAGCAGCCAAGGGACAGGGTATAATCAGCCCCAGCATTTT. Its translation: CASSQGTGYNQPQHF.

The genes are TRBV30 and TRBJ1-4; D is unclear. The germline V and J ends were trimmed by 0 bases and 1 base, with 9 bases remaining between them. Germline CDR1 reads GTSNPN; CDR2 reads SVGIG (reference sequence). The CDR3 runs to 15 residues. The CDR3 protein is CAWSVRGGTNEKLFF. The CDR3 region has the DNA TGTGCCTGGAGTGTACGGGGTGGAACTAATGAAAAACTGTTTTTT.

The genes are TRBV7-3 and TRBJ1-1; D ambiguous. Germline lookup yields CDR1 SGHTA and CDR2 FQGTGA. Trimming took 0 bases from V and 11 from J, leaving 19 bases between them. The CDR3 has 15 amino acids. Here the CDR3 DNA reads TGTGCCAGCAGCTTAACCGCGGACGGGTTCAGTTCGGCTTTCTTT. Protein sequence: CASSLTADGFSSAFF.

Turning to this clone: This sample also contains other DNA sequences that code for the same CDR3. The V call is TRBV18, the J call TRBJ1-2; D not resolved. CDR3 length: 13 residues. Germline V gives CDR1 KGHSH, CDR2 LQKENI. V lost 2 bases, J lost 5 bases, and 9 bases lay in between. The CDR3: CASSPVDGYGYTF. The CDR3 DNA reads as TGTGCCAGCTCACCAGTGGACGGTTATGGCTACACCTTC.

This sequence joins TRBV5-6 and TRBJ1-1; no clear D. The CDR3 contains 14 residues. V lost 0 bases to trimming and J lost 4 bases, with 10 bases between them. Germline V lookup: CDR1 SGHDT, CDR2 YYEEEE. The CDR3 spells CASSLEALATEAFF. CDR3 in DNA: TGTGCCAGCAGCTTGGAGGCGCTTGCCACTGAAGCTTTCTTT. The variable domain in full, completed from reference TRBV5-6 and TRBJ1-1, reads DAGVTQSPTHLIKTRGQQVTLRCSPKSGHDTVSWYQQALGQGPQFIFQYYEEEERQRGNFPDRFSGHQFPNYSSELNVNALLLGDSALYLCASSLEALATEAFFGQGTRLTVV.

The V gene is TRBV28, the J gene TRBJ1-2, with 8 bases lining up with TRBD1. From germline, CDR1 is MDHEN and CDR2 SYDVKM. The length of the CDR3 is 16 residues. V shed 7 bases and J 1 base; nucleotides not matched to a gene: 11. The CDR3 loop is CASTKTGASGNYGYTF. In nucleotides, the CDR3 is TGTGCCAGCACTAAGACAGGGGCGAGTGGTAACTATGGCTACACCTTC.

V gene TRBV10-2 combines with J gene TRBJ1-4; no firm D call. The CDR3 loop spans 11 amino acids. CDR1 is WSHSY and CDR2 is SAAADI in the germline V gene. V lost 5 bases and J lost 8, with 6 bases in between. The CDR3 spells CASSPQEKLFF. CDR3 DNA sequence: TGCGCCAGCAGTCCACAGGAAAAACTGTTTTTT.

On this clone itself: Additional DNA sequences in this sample encode the identical CDR3. The chain is built from TRBV9 and TRBJ2-3, with D perhaps TRBD2 (5 bases). V shed 0 bases and J shed 4 bases, with 6 bases lying between them. The CDR3 sequence is 13 residues long. The germline V gene encodes CDR1 SGDLS and CDR2 YYNGEE. This chain's CDR3 is CASSVGGSDTQYF. CDR3 DNA sequence: TGTGCCAGCAGCGTAGGCGGGTCAGATACGCAGTATTTT.

The chain carries TRBV6-1 and TRBJ2-7; 8 nucleotides agree with TRBD1. The trim removed 4 bases at V and 7 bases at J, leaving 6 bases unmatched. Germline CDR1 is MNHNS and CDR2 is SASEGT. CDR3 length: 13 residues. For the CDR3, the DNA is TGTGCCAGCAGTGCAGGACAGGGCGCGGAGCAGTACTTC. Protein product: CASSAGQGAEQYF.

V usage is TRBV11-1 and J usage is TRBJ1-1, with unresolved D. The CDR3 is 13 residues long. Trimming took off 4 bases at V and 5 bases at J, with 11 bases between the two ends. CDR1 SGHAT and CDR2 FQDESV come from the germline V gene (reference sequence). In DNA, the CDR3 is TGTGCCAGCAGCTCCGACCGGGGTACTGAAGCTTTCTTT. Its translation is CASSSDRGTEAFF.